This T cell receptor beta chain was sequenced for a study of shared clonotypes between healthy human individuals. Notes on this clone: Antigen unknown.

J was trimmed by 5 bases and V by 0 bases; bases with no gene match: 4. Germline assignment: CDR1 SGHNT and CDR2 YYREEE (reference sequence). The length of the CDR3 is 16 residues. The study's findings and limits: The study generally estimated greater richness for naive than memory subsets.

It was at deep level that the assay was run. The data were produced by immunoSEQ multiplex PCR, yet TCRdb's version contains in-frame clones alone and is incomplete. The sample lists approximately 710,000 clones; 90% were seen once. This receptor was identified in a man between 18 and 29 years old in good health. Some clones in this sample may be carry-over from other donors' samples. The gene calls are TRBV5-4 and TRBJ2-1, with 11 bases matching TRBD2. The sequenced sample was memory CD8+ T cells from PBMCs. The subset is: CD45RO+ cells pooled with CCR7-negative TemRA cells. CDR3 residues: CASSLVLAGGNNEQFF. In nucleotides, the CDR3 is TGTGCCAGCAGCTTGGTTCTAGCGGGAGGTAACAATGAGCAGTTCTTC.